Presented here are 29 T cell receptor beta chains from one specimen sequenced in a study of blood T cell repertoires in COVID-19. Sequencing used immunoSEQ multiplex PCR; TCRdb keeps in-frame clones, though not all of them. The table includes a few hundred thousand clones, approximately 86% detected once. Sequencing input: PBMCs or T cells enriched from blood (not recorded which). These receptor sequences come from a woman younger than 45 who had been exposed to COVID-19.

The chain uses TRBV27 and TRBJ1-6; D is undetermined. The germline V gene has CDR1 MNHEY and CDR2 SMNVEV (reference sequence). V was clipped by 0 bases and J by 5 bases, with 2 bases between them. CDR3 length: 13 residues. Here the CDR3 reads CASSLSNNSPLHF. As DNA, the CDR3 is TGTGCCAGCAGTTTATCCAATAATTCACCCCTCCACTTT.

The J gene is TRBJ1-2, the V gene TRBV2; 7 nucleotides align to TRBD1. V shed 3 bases, J shed 4 bases, and the junction held 5 bases outside the gene matches. Germline V gene data show CDR1 as SNHLY and CDR2 as FYNNEI. The CDR3 length is 14 residues. The CDR3 nucleotides read TGTGCCAGCAGTGATCAGGGGGTCCTCTATGGCTACACCTTC. Residues: CASSDQGVLYGYTF.

The chain links TRBV12-5 to TRBJ1-6; D possibly corresponds to TRBD1 (6 bases). V lost 1 base to trimming and J lost 7 bases, with 8 bases between them. Germline V gene data show CDR1 as LGHNT and CDR2 as FRNRAP. CDR3 size: 14 residues. Here the CDR3 reads CASGLGQVNSPLHF. The DNA for the CDR3 is TGTGCTAGTGGTTTGGGACAGGTCAATTCACCCCTCCACTTT.

The table lists this clone with a count of one. The rearrangement joins TRBV9 to TRBJ2-1; D is perhaps TRBD2 (6 bases). The CDR3 contains 15 residues. The ends were cut back, 0 bases at V and 4 bases at J, with 11 bases in the middle. Germline V gives CDR1 SGDLS, CDR2 YYNGEE. CDR3 DNA sequence: TGTGCCAGCAGCGTAGGGGTAGCGGAATACAATGAGCAGTTCTTC. The encoded protein is CASSVGVAEYNEQFF.

This clone was counted at least ten times. The chain links TRBV7-8 to TRBJ1-1, with D hard to call. The germline V gene has CDR1 SGHVS and CDR2 FQNEAQ. The V and J ends lost 1 base and 0 bases respectively, with 9 bases between them. The CDR3 length is 15 residues. CDR3 in amino acids: CASSLDPGMNTEAFF. CDR3 in DNA: TGTGCCAGCAGCTTAGACCCGGGGATGAACACTGAAGCTTTCTTT.

This clone was observed a handful of times. The chain has TRBV3-1 (or the pseudogene TRBV3-2) and TRBJ1-3; 7 bases align to TRBD1. The junction had 4 bases not matched to a gene; V was cut back by 1 base and J by 4 bases. The CDR3 loop spans 15 amino acids. Germline V CDR1 and CDR2: LGHDT, YNNKEL (reference sequence). CDR3: CASSQGAGGGNTIYF. For the CDR3, the DNA is TGTGCCAGCAGCCAAGGGGCAGGGGGAGGAAACACCATATATTTT.

J is TRBJ2-4 and V is TRBV2; D is perhaps TRBD2 (5 bases). This CDR3 is 14 amino acids long. With 7 bases removed from V and 2 bases from J, the gap between germline ends came to 12 bases. The germline V gene encodes CDR1 SNHLY and CDR2 FYNNEI. DNA of the CDR3: TGTGCCAGCAATGCTGCTAGCTCCAAAAACATTCAGTACTTC. Its translation: CASNAASSKNIQYF.

CDR3 in amino acids: CASSEAGSPGTDTQYF. The CDR3 DNA is TGTGCCAGCAGTGAAGCAGGGAGTCCTGGCACAGATACGCAGTATTTT. The chain recombines TRBV6-1 with TRBJ2-3; D possibly corresponds to TRBD2 (5 bases). Germline V gene lookup returns CDR1 MNHNS and CDR2 SASEGT. The V gene lost 0 bases and the J gene lost 1 base, with 11 bases spanning the gap. The CDR3 spans 16 residues.

This rearrangement joins TRBV6-5 to TRBJ1-1; 8 bases match TRBD1. The CDR3 is made up of 14 amino acids. The J segment lost 7 bases and the V segment lost 0 bases, leaving 4 bases of the junction unmatched. Germline V gives CDR1 MNHEY, CDR2 SVGAGI. CDR3 loop: CASSYSRTGFEAFF. The CDR3 nucleotides read TGTGCCAGCAGTTACTCCCGGACAGGGTTTGAAGCTTTCTTT.

The V gene is TRBV10-3, the J gene TRBJ1-1; TRBD1 matches at 7 bases. With 9 bases clipped from V and 1 base from J, the junction kept 8 bases outside the gene matches. From germline, CDR1 is ENHRY and CDR2 SYGVKD. The CDR3 has 14 residues. CDR3 sequence (DNA): TGTGCCATTTCCTCCGGGACAGAGAACACTGAAGCTTTCTTT. It encodes CAISSGTENTEAFF.

J is TRBJ2-3 and V is TRBV2, with D possibly matching TRBD2 (7 bases). This CDR3 has 14 amino acids. V was clipped by 7 bases and J by 2 bases, with 13 bases between them. Looked up from germline, CDR1 is SNHLY and CDR2 is FYNNEI. CDR3 sequence: CASKAGAPTDTQYF. DNA for the CDR3: TGTGCCAGCAAGGCGGGGGCACCCACAGATACGCAGTATTTT.

The V gene is TRBV18, the J gene TRBJ1-6; no definite D call. The CDR3 has 13 residues. V shed 8 bases and J shed 6 bases, with 11 bases lying between them. Germline V gene lookup returns CDR1 KGHSH and CDR2 LQKENI. Here the CDR3 reads CASRIGVNSPLHF. In nucleotides, the CDR3 is TGTGCCAGCCGAATCGGAGTTAATTCACCCCTCCACTTT.

The chain uses TRBV27 and TRBJ1-6; TRBD1 might be the D (5 bases). V was cut by 3 bases and J by 9 bases, with 12 bases left in between. This CDR3 spans 14 amino acids. From germline, CDR1 is MNHEY and CDR2 SMNVEV (reference sequence). The CDR3 coding sequence is TGTGCCAGCAGTTTGGGACTTCCTAGTTCACCCCTCCACTTT. This codes for CASSLGLPSSPLHF.

This clone was detected only once. The rearrangement joins TRBV2 to TRBJ1-1; D is undetermined. V was shortened by 7 bases and J by 1 base, with 10 bases between the two germline ends. Per germline, CDR1 SNHLY and CDR2 FYNNEI. The CDR3 loop spans 13 amino acids. CDR3 residues: CASNGEGNTEAFF. The CDR3 DNA sequence: TGTGCCAGCAACGGTGAGGGGAACACTGAAGCTTTCTTT.

This sequence joins TRBV10-2 and TRBJ2-7; no definite D call. CDR1 and CDR2 from the germline V gene are WSHSY and SAAADI. Trimming removed 4 bases from V and 2 bases from J, with 6 bases in between. The CDR3 consists of 12 residues. In DNA form, the CDR3 reads TGCGCCAGCAGTGGGCAGGCCTACGAGCAGTACTTC. Translated, it gives CASSGQAYEQYF.

The gene calls are TRBV24-1 and TRBJ2-1, with 8 positions matching TRBD1. Per the germline V gene, CDR1 is KGHDR and CDR2 is SFDVKD. CDR3 length: 15 amino acids. After removal of 3 bases from V and 12 bases from J, the junction contained 12 bases not matched to a gene. The CDR3 spells CATSDTHSTGVGQFF. In DNA form, the CDR3 reads TGTGCCACCAGTGATACTCACTCGACAGGGGTCGGGCAGTTCTTC.

J is TRBJ1-2 and V is TRBV11-3; 8 bases are a match to TRBD1. This CDR3 has 14 residues. CDR1 SGHNT and CDR2 YENEEA come from the germline V gene. Unmatched junction bases numbered 3, after V lost 5 bases and J lost 1 base. DNA of the CDR3: TGTGCCAGCAGCGTGGACAGGGATAACTATGGCTACACCTTC. This gives the protein CASSVDRDNYGYTF. The full variable domain, its missing parts supplied by reference TRBV11-3 and TRBJ1-2, is EAGVVQSPRYKIIEKKQPVAFWCNPISGHNTLYWYLQNLGQGPELLIRYENEEAVDDSQLPKDRFSAERLKGVDSTLKIQPAELGDSAVYLCASSVDRDNYGYTFGSGTRLTVV.

The J gene is TRBJ2-7, the V gene TRBV5-1; D not resolved. Germline assignment: CDR1 SGHRS and CDR2 YFSETQ. This CDR3 comprises 12 residues. V shed 4 bases and J shed 4 bases, with 9 bases lying between them. The CDR3 DNA reads as TGCGCCAGCAGCCTCGTTGAGTACGAGCAGTACTTC. It encodes CASSLVEYEQYF.

A single count supports this clone. This sequence joins TRBV19 and TRBJ2-3, with 8 nucleotides matching TRBD1. From germline, CDR1 is LNHDA and CDR2 SQIVND (reference sequence). The trim removed 3 bases at V and 2 bases at J, leaving 4 bases unmatched. The CDR3 spans 15 residues. DNA of the CDR3: TGTGCCAGTAGTATGCTGCAGGGGGCCACAGATACGCAGTATTTT. As protein: CASSMLQGATDTQYF. The full variable domain, in which reference TRBV19 and TRBJ2-3 provide the parts outside the CDR3, is DGGITQSPKYLFRKEGQNVTLSCEQNLNHDAMYWYRQDPGQGLRLIYYSQIVNDFQKGDIAEGYSVSREKKESFPLTVTSAQKNPTAFYLCASSMLQGATDTQYFGPGTRLTVL.

J is TRBJ2-5 and V is TRBV2; weak D call: TRBD1 (6 bases). Germline assignment: CDR1 SNHLY and CDR2 FYNNEI. Trimming removed 7 bases from V and 2 bases from J, with 17 bases in between. The CDR3 is 15 residues long. CDR3 coding DNA: TGTGCCAGCACTCAAACAGGGACGGGGCAAGAGACCCAGTACTTC. As protein: CASTQTGTGQETQYF.

CDR3 protein: CAARQPTGVNQPQHF. CDR3 DNA sequence: TGTGCCGCGCGCCAACCCACAGGGGTTAATCAGCCCCAGCATTTT. The chain combines TRBV6-5 with TRBJ1-5, with 7 bases aligning to TRBD1. Germline loops: CDR1 MNHEY, CDR2 SVGAGI. J was trimmed by 4 bases and V by 11 bases; bases with no gene match: 14. The CDR3 runs to 15 residues.

This clone was counted at least ten times. The chain employs TRBV10-1 and TRBJ2-7; 7 bases line up with TRBD1. CDR1 is WNHNN and CDR2 is SYGVQD in the germline V gene (reference sequence). With V trimmed by 8 bases and J by 5 bases, 6 bases remained unmatched. The length of the CDR3 is 12 residues. CDR3 residues: CASGDRAHEQYF. CDR3 in DNA: TGCGCCAGCGGCGACAGGGCCCACGAGCAGTACTTC.

This clone was observed a few times. The CDR3, as DNA: TGTGCCAGCAGCCGAACCAGGGGGTGGGGAGGCTACACCTTC. Protein product: CASSRTRGWGGYTF. V gene TRBV3-1 (or the pseudogene TRBV3-2) combines with J gene TRBJ1-2, with 7 nucleotides matching TRBD1. Germline values: CDR1 LGHDT, CDR2 YNNKEL (reference sequence). This CDR3 spans 14 amino acids. Losses at the gene ends were 4 bases for V and 8 bases for J; bases not matched to a gene: 10.

This clone has just one count. The J gene is TRBJ1-1, the V gene TRBV29-1; 8 bases match TRBD1. Germline CDR1 and CDR2: SQVTM and ANQGSEA. The CDR3 spans 12 residues. V shed 8 bases and J 1 base; nucleotides not matched to a gene: 3. The CDR3 region is CSIGQGNTEAFF. CDR3 sequence (DNA): TGCAGCATCGGACAGGGGAACACTGAAGCTTTCTTT.

The sample holds a few counts of this clone. This chain links TRBV5-1 with TRBJ2-3; TRBD2 matches at 8 bases. The CDR3 consists of 14 residues. V lost 4 bases, J lost 4 bases, and 5 bases stayed unmatched. Germline lookup yields CDR1 SGHRS and CDR2 YFSETQ. This CDR3 is CASSRGGLSDTQYF. The CDR3, as DNA: TGCGCCAGCAGCCGGGGGGGACTTTCAGATACGCAGTATTTT.

The V and J genes are TRBV28 and TRBJ2-7; TRBD1 might be the D (5 bases). This CDR3 spans 12 amino acids. Per germline, CDR1 MDHEN and CDR2 SYDVKM. V was pared by 7 bases and J by 5 bases, with 12 bases between. CDR3 coding DNA: TGTGCCAGCAACTTCCAGGGTAACGAGCAGTACTTC. This translates into CASNFQGNEQYF.

CDR3 coding DNA: TGTGCCAGCAGCTTTCTACCGACCGGGGAGCTGTTTTTT. The encoded protein is CASSFLPTGELFF. This chain uses TRBV5-5 with TRBJ2-2; D is ambiguous. The V gene lost 2 bases and the J gene lost 5 bases, with 7 bases spanning the gap. Germline CDR1 SGHKS, CDR2 YYEKEE (reference sequence). The CDR3 contains 13 residues.

The chain couples TRBV7-9 to TRBJ1-2, with 7 bases that match TRBD1. The V and J ends lost 6 bases and 4 bases, in that order; junction bases with no gene match: 11. CDR3 size: 15 residues. CDR1 and CDR2 from the germline V gene are SEHNR and FQNEAQ (reference sequence). The CDR3 nucleotides read TGTGCCAGCAGTCCCGCTGGACAGGAGTCCTATGGCTACACCTTC. It translates to CASSPAGQESYGYTF.

CDR3 amino acids: CASSLKGVFPSGANVLTF. Here the CDR3 DNA reads TGTGCCAGCAGCTTGAAGGGGGTTTTCCCCTCTGGGGCCAACGTCCTGACTTTC. The V call is TRBV5-6, the J call TRBJ2-6, with D perhaps matching TRBD1 (6 bases). The V end was cut by 1 base, the J end by 0 bases, with 14 bases between. CDR1 and CDR2 from the germline V gene are SGHDT and YYEEEE. There are 18 residues in the CDR3.